The clone carrying this T cell receptor (beta chain) was picked up a small number of times. The assay was immunoSEQ multiplex PCR, and TCRdb's table has in-frame clones only and misses some. The sample includes around 85,000 clones, around 90% of them seen just once. V was cut by 1 base and J by 7 bases, with 7 bases left in between. This CDR3 contains 13 residues. Germline V gene data show CDR1 as MGHRA and CDR2 as YSYEKL. The entry originates in a study of T cell changes during pregnancy in multiple sclerosis. The sequencing here drew on PBMCs, taken in the first trimester of pregnancy. The clonotype originates from a female donor in good health, serving as a control in a pregnancy study. Some clones in this sample may be carry-over from other donors' samples. The V and J genes are TRBV4-1 and TRBJ2-2; no clear D. Here the CDR3 DNA reads TGCGCCAGCAGCCAAGTTCGAGGCGGGGAGCTGTTTTTT. This encodes CASSQVRGGELFF.